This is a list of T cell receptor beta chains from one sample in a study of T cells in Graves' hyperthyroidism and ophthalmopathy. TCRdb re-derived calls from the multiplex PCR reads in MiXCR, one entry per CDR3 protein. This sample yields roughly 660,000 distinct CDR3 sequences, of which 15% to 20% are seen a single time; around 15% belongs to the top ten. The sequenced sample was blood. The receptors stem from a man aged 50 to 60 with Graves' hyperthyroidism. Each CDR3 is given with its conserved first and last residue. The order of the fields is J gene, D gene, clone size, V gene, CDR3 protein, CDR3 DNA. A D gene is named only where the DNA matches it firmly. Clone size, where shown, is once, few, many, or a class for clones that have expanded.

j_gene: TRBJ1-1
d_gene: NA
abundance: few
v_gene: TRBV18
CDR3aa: CASSPRQKGGTEAFF
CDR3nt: TGTGCCAGCTCACCGCGACAAAAAGGGGGCACTGAAGCTTTCTTT

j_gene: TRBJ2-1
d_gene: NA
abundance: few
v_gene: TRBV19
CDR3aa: CASSISLSNEQFF
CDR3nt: TGTGCCAGTAGTATTAGTCTCTCCAATGAGCAGTTCTTC

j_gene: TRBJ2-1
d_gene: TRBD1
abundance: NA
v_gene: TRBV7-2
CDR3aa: CASSPLGTVGSEQFF
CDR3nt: TGTGCCAGCAGCCCCCTGGGGACAGTCGGCTCTGAGCAGTTCTTC

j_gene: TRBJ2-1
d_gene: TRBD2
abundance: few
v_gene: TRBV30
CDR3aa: CAWSVRLAEQFF
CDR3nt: TGTGCCTGGAGTGTACGACTAGCGGAGCAGTTCTTC

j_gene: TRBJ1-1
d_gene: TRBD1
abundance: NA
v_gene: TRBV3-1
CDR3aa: CASSRPGQRNTEAFF
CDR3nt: TGTGCCAGCAGCCGACCGGGACAGCGGAACACTGAAGCTTTCTTT

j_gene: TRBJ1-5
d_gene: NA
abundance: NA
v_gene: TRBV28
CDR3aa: CASSVGNREWQPQHF
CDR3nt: TGTGCCAGCAGTGTAGGGAACAGGGAATGGCAGCCCCAGCATTTT

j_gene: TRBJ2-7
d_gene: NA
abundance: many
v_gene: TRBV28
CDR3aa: CASSLTNRQYF
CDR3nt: TGTGCCAGCAGTTTAACTAATCGGCAGTACTTC

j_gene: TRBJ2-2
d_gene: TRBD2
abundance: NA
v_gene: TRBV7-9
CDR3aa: CASSLARASGDTGELFF
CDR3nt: TGTGCCAGCAGCTTAGCGCGTGCTAGCGGGGACACCGGGGAGCTGTTTTTT

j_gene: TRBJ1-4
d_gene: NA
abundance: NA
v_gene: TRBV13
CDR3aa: CASSSGSFTTNEKLFF
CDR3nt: TGTGCCAGCAGCTCCGGATCTTTTACAACTAATGAAAAACTGTTTTTT

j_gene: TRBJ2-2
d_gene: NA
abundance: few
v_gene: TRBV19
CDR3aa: CASSNYYREPSNTGELFF
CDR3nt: TGTGCCAGTAGTAATTACTACAGGGAACCCTCGAACACCGGGGAGCTGTTTTTT

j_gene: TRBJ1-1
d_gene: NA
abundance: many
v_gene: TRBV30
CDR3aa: CAWNVLNTEAFF
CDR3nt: TGTGCCTGGAATGTCCTGAACACTGAAGCTTTCTTT

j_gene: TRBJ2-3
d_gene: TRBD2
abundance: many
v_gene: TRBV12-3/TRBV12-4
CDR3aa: CASTFSGSWPDTQYF
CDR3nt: TGTGCCAGCACCTTTAGCGGGAGTTGGCCAGATACGCAGTATTTT

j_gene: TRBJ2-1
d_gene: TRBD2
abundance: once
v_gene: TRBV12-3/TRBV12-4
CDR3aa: CASSLFSGIGHEQFF
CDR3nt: TGTGCCAGCAGTTTATTTAGCGGGATTGGGCATGAGCAGTTCTTC

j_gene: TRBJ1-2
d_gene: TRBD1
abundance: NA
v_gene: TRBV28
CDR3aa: CASREPGQNYGYTF
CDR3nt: TGTGCCAGCAGGGAGCCGGGACAGAACTATGGCTACACCTTC

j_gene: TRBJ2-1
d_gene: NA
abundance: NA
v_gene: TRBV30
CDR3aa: CAWRSGSRLNEQFF
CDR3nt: TGTGCCTGGAGGAGTGGGAGCCGTCTCAATGAGCAGTTCTTC

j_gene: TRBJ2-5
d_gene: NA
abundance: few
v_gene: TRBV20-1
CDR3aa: CSASVPRDGRLKGTQYF
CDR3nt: TGCAGTGCTAGTGTACCCCGGGATGGGAGGCTCAAGGGGACCCAGTACTTC

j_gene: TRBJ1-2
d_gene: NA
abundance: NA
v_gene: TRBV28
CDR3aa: CASSPLRQILNYGYTF
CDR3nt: TGTGCCAGCAGTCCCCTGAGACAGATATTAAACTATGGCTACACCTTC

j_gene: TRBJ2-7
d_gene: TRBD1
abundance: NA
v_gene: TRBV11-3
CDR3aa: CAGSPGQGAIYEQYF
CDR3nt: TGTGCCGGCAGCCCGGGACAGGGTGCAATCTACGAGCAGTACTTC

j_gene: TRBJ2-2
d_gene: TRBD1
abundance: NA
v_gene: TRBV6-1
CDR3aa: CASRPGQGSSNTGELFF
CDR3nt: TGTGCCAGCAGGCCGGGACAGGGAAGTTCGAACACCGGGGAGCTGTTTTTT

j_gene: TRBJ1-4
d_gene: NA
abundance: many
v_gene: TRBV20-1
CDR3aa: CSARDVSEKLFF
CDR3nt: TGCAGTGCTAGGGACGTTAGTGAAAAACTGTTTTTT

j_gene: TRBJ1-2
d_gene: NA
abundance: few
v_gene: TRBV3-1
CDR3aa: CASSQERRYGYTF
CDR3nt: TGTGCCAGCAGCCAAGAACGGAGGTATGGCTACACCTTC

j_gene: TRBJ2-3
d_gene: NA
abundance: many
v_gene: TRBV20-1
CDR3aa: CSPQEHYRTRSTQYF
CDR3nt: TGCAGTCCCCAGGAGCACTACCGAACTAGGAGCACGCAGTATTTT

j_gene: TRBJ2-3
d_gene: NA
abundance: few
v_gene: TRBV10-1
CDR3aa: CASSESGGWDTQYF
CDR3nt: TGCGCCAGCAGTGAGTCGGGAGGTTGGGATACGCAGTATTTT

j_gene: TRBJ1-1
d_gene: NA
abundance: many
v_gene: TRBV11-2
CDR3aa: CASSHIKGPTEAFF
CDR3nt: TGTGCCAGCAGCCATATAAAGGGGCCCACTGAAGCTTTCTTT

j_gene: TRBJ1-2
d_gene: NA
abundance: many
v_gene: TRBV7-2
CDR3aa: CASSPTPGGYTF
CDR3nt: TGTGCCAGCAGTCCTACCCCAGGGGGCTACACCTTC

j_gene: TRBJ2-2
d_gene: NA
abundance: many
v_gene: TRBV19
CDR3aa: CASSINTGELFF
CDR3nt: TGTGCCAGCAGCATTAACACCGGGGAGCTGTTTTTT

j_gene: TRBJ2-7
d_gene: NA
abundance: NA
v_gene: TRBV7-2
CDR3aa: CTSSLAGEQYF
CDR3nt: TGTACCAGCAGCTTAGCGGGCGAGCAGTACTTC

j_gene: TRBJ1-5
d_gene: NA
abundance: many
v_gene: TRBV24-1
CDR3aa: CATGPSGSNQPQHF
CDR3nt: TGTGCCACCGGGCCGTCGGGTAGCAATCAGCCCCAGCATTTT

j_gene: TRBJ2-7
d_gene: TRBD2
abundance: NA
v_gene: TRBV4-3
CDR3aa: CASSLGLATSYEQYF
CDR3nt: TGCGCCAGCAGCCTCGGACTAGCCACTTCCTACGAGCAGTACTTC

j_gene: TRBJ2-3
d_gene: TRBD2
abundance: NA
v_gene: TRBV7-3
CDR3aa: CASSLIAGGGPDTQYF
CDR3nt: TGTGCCAGCAGCTTAATAGCGGGAGGCGGCCCAGATACGCAGTATTTT

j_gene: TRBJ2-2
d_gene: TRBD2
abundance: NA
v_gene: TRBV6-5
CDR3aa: CASSYSYLAGPTGELFF
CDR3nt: TGTGCCAGCAGTTACTCCTACCTAGCGGGGCCCACCGGGGAGCTGTTTTTT

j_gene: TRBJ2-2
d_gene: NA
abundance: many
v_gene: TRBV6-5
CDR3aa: CASSYSSRAAGTGELFF
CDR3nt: TGTGCCAGCAGTTACTCGAGCAGGGCAGCGGGCACCGGGGAGCTGTTTTTT

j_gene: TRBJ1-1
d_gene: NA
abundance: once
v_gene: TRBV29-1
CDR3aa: CSVEGAANTEAFF
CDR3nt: TGCAGCGTTGAAGGGGCAGCAAACACTGAAGCTTTCTTT

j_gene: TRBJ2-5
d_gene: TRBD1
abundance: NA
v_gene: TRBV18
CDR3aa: CPSSPPYKGAGETQYF
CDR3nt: TGTCCCAGCTCACCACCGTATAAGGGGGCTGGAGAGACCCAGTACTTC

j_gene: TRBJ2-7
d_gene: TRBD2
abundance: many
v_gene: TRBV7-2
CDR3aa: CASSLEGLAGGLKGEQYF
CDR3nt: TGTGCCAGCAGCTTAGAAGGACTAGCGGGAGGGCTGAAGGGGGAGCAGTACTTC

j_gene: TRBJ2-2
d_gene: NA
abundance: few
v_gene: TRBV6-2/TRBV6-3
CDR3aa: CASSYPPPGATNTGELFF
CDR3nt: TGTGCCAGCAGTTACCCCCCCCCGGGAGCGACGAACACCGGGGAGCTGTTTTTT

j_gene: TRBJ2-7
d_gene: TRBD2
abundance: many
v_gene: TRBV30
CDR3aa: CAWSVLTSGNEQYF
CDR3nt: TGTGCCTGGAGTGTATTGACTAGCGGGAACGAGCAGTACTTC

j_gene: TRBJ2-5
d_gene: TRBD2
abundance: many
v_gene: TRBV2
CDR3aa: CASRTSGRLETQYF
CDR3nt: TGTGCCAGCAGGACTAGCGGGAGGCTGGAGACCCAGTACTTC

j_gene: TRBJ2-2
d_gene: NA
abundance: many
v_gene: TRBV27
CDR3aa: CASSLEAGELFF
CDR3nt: TGTGCCAGCAGTTTGGAGGCCGGGGAGCTGTTTTTT

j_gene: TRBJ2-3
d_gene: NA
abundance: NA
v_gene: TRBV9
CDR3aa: CASSAIGGVNRDTQYF
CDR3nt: TGTGCCAGCAGCGCCATCGGGGGAGTAAATAGAGATACGCAGTATTTT

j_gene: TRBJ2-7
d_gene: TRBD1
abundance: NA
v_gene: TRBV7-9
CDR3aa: CASSLGNIRTGGYEQYF
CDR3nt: TGTGCCAGCAGCTTAGGTAATATTCGGACAGGGGGCTACGAGCAGTACTTC

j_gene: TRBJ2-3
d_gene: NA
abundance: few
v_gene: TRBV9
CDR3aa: CASSVEGLGDTQYF
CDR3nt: TGTGCCAGCAGCGTAGAGGGACTTGGTGATACGCAGTATTTT

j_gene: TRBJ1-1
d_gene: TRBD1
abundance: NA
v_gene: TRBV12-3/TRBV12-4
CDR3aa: CASTPGQSNTEAFF
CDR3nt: TGTGCCAGCACCCCGGGACAGAGTAACACTGAAGCTTTCTTT

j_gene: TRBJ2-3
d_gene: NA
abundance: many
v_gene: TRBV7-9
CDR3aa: CASSLGPLANTDTQYF
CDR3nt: TGTGCCAGCAGCTTAGGGCCCCTAGCGAACACAGATACGCAGTATTTT